This TCR beta chain is from a study of T cell repertoires in cytomegalovirus infection (dated by TCRdb to the late 2010s). The study in broad terms: Peptide stimulations targeted recently identified HLA-C-restricted CMV epitopes, whose presentation resists viral immunomodulation, together with well-studied HLA-B-restricted epitopes. The HLA type of each donor mattered for the analysis, because public TCR beta signatures pointed to carriage of CMV infection along with the matching HLA type.

Sequencing instrument: Illumina HiSeq 1500. In-frame beta chains were kept once TCRdb had trimmed the public reads at Q25 with fastp and called clones with MiXCR. Under each unique CDR3 protein, matching rows form one entry showing the most common genes and DNA. This sample is represented by about 89,000 distinct CDR3 sequences; around 32% of them were singletons. Of the sample, about 72% falls within the top ten clones. As to this clonotype: Its antigen remains undetermined. Per-nucleotide qualities are absent, and no much larger clonotype sits a single base away.

What the authors observed across the whole study: Carriers of CMV infection plus the relevant HLA type were discriminated by the cumulative frequency of public TCR beta family members in the study cohort and in an independent roughly 350-donor cohort. In the ex vivo response, HLA-C-restricted CMV-specific TCR beta clonotypes were dominant, and in two of eight donors the single most frequent clonotype came from this HLA-C-restricted group.

Sample treatment or condition, as interpreted from the label and publication: in vitro stimulation with specific CMV peptide epitopes to enrich CMV-specific T cells. The CDR3 holds 16 amino acids from the cysteine to the phenylalanine. Only the CDR3 part of the read is kept: 48 bases, read in frame from the first base. Deletion took 2 bases off V and 8 bases off J, with a span of 19 bases between the germline ends. Here the chain combines TRBV23-1 and TRBJ1-5; D gene: possibly TRBD1, on 5 matching bases. TRBV23-1 is treated as an ORF (open reading frame) with a function not yet certain. The receptor was derived from a human donor in good health (CMV status not recorded). Some clones in this sample may be carry-over from other donors' samples. The sample consisted of CD8+ T cells from cultured PBMCs, taken from culture after CMV antigen stimulation. The encoded CDR3 is CASSQAVGRGHEPQHF. The nucleotide sequence is given as TGCGCCAGCAGTCAAGCCGTGGGACGGGGCCATGAGCCCCAGCATTTT.